Presented here are 19 T cell receptor beta chains from one specimen sequenced in a study of T cell responses to AZD1222 COVID-19 vaccine. This table comes from immunoSEQ multiplex PCR, and its TCRdb copy is limited to in-frame clones, with some not included. The sample holds 160,000 or so clones; 70% to 90% are singletons and the top ten take approximately 4.2%. Here the sequenced sample was peripheral blood, taken 28 days after the second dose of the MenACWY control vaccine. These receptors were collected from an adult who received the MenACWY meningococcal vaccine as a control.

The chain's CDR3 is CASVRTGGPYEQYF. In nucleotides, the CDR3 is TGTGCCAGCGTTCGGACAGGGGGCCCCTACGAGCAGTACTTC. The rearrangement joins TRBV3-1 (or the pseudogene TRBV3-2) to TRBJ2-7; 11 bases agree with TRBD1. Germline V gives CDR1 LGHDT, CDR2 YNNKEL (reference sequence). V was clipped by 8 bases and J by 2 bases; unmatched bases: 5. The CDR3 runs to 14 residues.

In DNA form, the CDR3 reads TGTGCCAGCAGTTACACCGGGACACAACACTTTCAGTACTTC. Its translation: CASSYTGTQHFQYF. The J gene is TRBJ2-4, the V gene TRBV6-2 or TRBV6-3, with a weak D call TRBD1 (6 bases). From germline, CDR1 is MNHEY and CDR2 SVGEGT. The CDR3 loop spans 14 amino acids. Trimming removed 2 bases from V and 11 bases from J, with 16 bases in between.

The gene calls are TRBV27 and TRBJ2-5, with 11 bases fitting TRBD2. J lost 5 bases, V lost 0 bases, and 11 bases had no gene match. The V gene's germline CDR1 is MNHEY and CDR2 SMNVEV (reference sequence). The CDR3 is 18 residues long. This CDR3 reads CASSLSPLLAGVRETQYF. In DNA form, the CDR3 reads TGTGCCAGCAGTTTATCCCCATTACTAGCGGGAGTACGGGAGACCCAGTACTTC.

This clone was seen once. The rearrangement links TRBV5-1 to TRBJ2-5, with D maybe TRBD1 (6 bases). The V end lost 4 bases, the J end lost 4 bases, and 8 bases lay between the germline ends. The germline CDR1 and CDR2 sequences are SGHRS and YFSETQ. CDR3 length equals 12 residues. CDR3 coding DNA: TGCGCCAGCAGCCTACAGGGAGAGACCCAGTACTTC. Its protein is CASSLQGETQYF.

A remark on this clone: This sample includes further DNA sequences coding for the same CDR3. The chain has TRBV28 and TRBJ1-5; 7 bases align to TRBD1. This CDR3 has 15 residues. Per the germline V gene, CDR1 is MDHEN and CDR2 is SYDVKM. The trim removed 2 bases at V and 4 bases at J, leaving 5 bases unmatched. The DNA for the CDR3 is TGTGCCAGCAGTTTAGGCAGGGGGTATAATCAGCCCCAGCATTTT. Protein product: CASSLGRGYNQPQHF. The variable domain in full, completed from reference TRBV28 and TRBJ1-5, reads DVKVTQSSRYLVKRTGEKVFLECVQDMDHENMFWYRQDPGLGLRLIYFSYDVKMKEKGDIPEGYSVSREKKERFSLILESASTNQTSMYLCASSLGRGYNQPQHFGDGTRLSIL.

The V gene is TRBV21-1, the J gene TRBJ1-4; the table's D call, TRBD1, was not checked against the DNA. TRBV21-1 is marked as a pseudogene. This CDR3 comprises 14 residues. This CDR3 is CASKASRVDEKLFF. The CDR3 DNA follows: TGTGCCAGCAAAGCCTCCAGGGTGGATGAAAAACTGTTTTTT.

The V call is TRBV6-5, the J call TRBJ1-1, with a weak D call TRBD1 (5 bases). With 6 bases removed from V and 7 bases from J, the gap between germline ends came to 15 bases. CDR1 is MNHEY and CDR2 is SVGAGI in the germline V gene. This CDR3 has 13 amino acids. The DNA of the CDR3 is TGTGCCAGCAGCCAAGGGGAGGGAAGTGAAGCTTTCTTT. Translated: CASSQGEGSEAFF.

This clone was seen just once. The chain carries TRBV12-3 or TRBV12-4 and TRBJ1-1; no firm D call. The CDR3 runs 13 residues. The ends were cut back, 8 bases at V and 4 bases at J, with 14 bases in the middle. Here the CDR3 DNA reads TGTGCCAGCCTATACAACCCGAGCACTGAAGCTTTCTTT. Amino acids: CASLYNPSTEAFF.

CDR3 protein: CASSPRGYNTGELFF. The CDR3 DNA is TGTGCCAGCAGCCCCCGGGGATATAACACCGGGGAGCTGTTTTTT. The V call is TRBV11-3, the J call TRBJ2-2, with D maybe TRBD2 (5 bases). V lost 5 bases and J 2 bases, leaving 12 bases between the germline ends. CDR1 and CDR2 (germline): SGHNT, YENEEA. The CDR3 contains 15 residues.

This clone appeared a single time. This chain joins TRBV19 and TRBJ1-5; 8 nucleotides line up with TRBD1. CDR1 LNHDA and CDR2 SQIVND come from the germline V gene (reference sequence). The CDR3 loop spans 15 amino acids. With 4 bases clipped from V and 6 bases from J, the junction kept 8 bases outside the gene matches. CDR3 DNA sequence: TGTGCCAGTAGTACAACAGGGGGAACGGGTCAGCCCCAGCATTTT. This sequence encodes CASSTTGGTGQPQHF. The whole variable domain, filled in from reference TRBV19 and TRBJ1-5, reads DGGITQSPKYLFRKEGQNVTLSCEQNLNHDAMYWYRQDPGQGLRLIYYSQIVNDFQKGDIAEGYSVSREKKESFPLTVTSAQKNPTAFYLCASSTTGGTGQPQHFGDGTRLSIL.

The chain is built from TRBV28 and TRBJ1-1; 7 bases are shared with TRBD1. The germline V gene has CDR1 MDHEN and CDR2 SYDVKM. The CDR3 is 13 residues long. V lost 7 bases and J lost 3; bases outside the gene matches: 5. In nucleotides, the CDR3 is TGTGCCAGCACGGGGGACAGCTACACTGAAGCTTTCTTT. Protein: CASTGDSYTEAFF.

This chain links TRBV15 with TRBJ2-7, with D tentatively TRBD1 (5 bases). CDR1 and CDR2 from the germline V gene are LNHNV and YYDKDF (reference sequence). The V end was cut by 5 bases, the J end by 0 bases, with 26 bases between. This CDR3 has 19 residues. The DNA for the CDR3 is TGTGCCACCAGCCCCCCCCCGAACAGGTTCTCCTTCAGCTCCTACGAGCAGTACTTC. Its translation is CATSPPPNRFSFSSYEQYF. Full variable domain (missing parts from reference TRBV15 and TRBJ2-7): DAMVIQNPRYQVTQFGKPVTLSCSQTLNHNVMYWYQQKSSQAPKLLFHYYDKDFNNEADTPDNFQSRRPNTSFCFLDIRSPGLGDTAMYLCATSPPPNRFSFSSYEQYFGPGTRLTVT.

This rearrangement joins TRBV7-2 to TRBJ2-3; tentative D call: TRBD2 (6 bases). CDR3 length: 13 residues. Per the germline V gene, CDR1 is SGHTA and CDR2 is FQGNSA. With 5 bases removed from V and 2 bases from J, the gap between germline ends came to 8 bases. The CDR3 DNA reads as TGTGCCAGCAGCGGCGGGAACACAGATACGCAGTATTTT. Translation gives CASSGGNTDTQYF.

The chain is built from TRBV5-1 and TRBJ2-5; 10 bases fit TRBD1. The trim removed 0 bases at V and 2 bases at J, leaving 4 bases unmatched. Per the germline V gene, CDR1 is SGHRS and CDR2 is YFSETQ. The CDR3 contains 16 residues. The CDR3 DNA sequence: TGCGCCAGCAGCTTGGGGGACAGGGGAGGGCAAGAGACCCAGTACTTC. This codes for CASSLGDRGGQETQYF.

The chain has TRBV19 and TRBJ1-4, with a weak D call TRBD1 (5 bases). The germline V and J ends were trimmed by 1 base and 7 bases, with 13 bases remaining between them. This CDR3 spans 15 amino acids. Looked up from germline, CDR1 is LNHDA and CDR2 is SQIVND (reference sequence). The CDR3 reads CASSIAAGGTEKLFF. The CDR3 DNA sequence: TGTGCCAGTAGTATAGCCGCAGGCGGGACTGAAAAACTGTTTTTT.

The rearrangement uses TRBV21-1 and TRBJ2-7; TRBD2 is taken as the D call from the table, unchecked against the DNA. TRBV21-1 has pseudogene status. The CDR3 length is 11 residues. CDR3 loop: CASSTGDEQYF. In DNA, the CDR3 is TGTGCCAGCAGCACGGGGGACGAGCAGTACTTC.

With regard to this clone: The same CDR3 can be traced to other DNA sequences in this sample. The chain carries TRBV29-1 and TRBJ1-2; 8 positions agree with TRBD1. Germline lookup yields CDR1 SQVTM and CDR2 ANQGSEA. The CDR3 is 13 residues long. Trimming cost V 5 bases and J 3 bases; bases outside gene matches: 5. The CDR3 coding sequence is TGCAGCGTTCGGACAGGGAGCGACTATGGCTACACCTTC. The encoded protein is CSVRTGSDYGYTF.

V and J are TRBV19 and TRBJ2-6; D call uncertain. Germline CDR1 is LNHDA and CDR2 is SQIVND (reference sequence). The CDR3 is 15 residues long. Trimming took 6 bases from V and 0 from J, leaving 9 bases between them. The CDR3 loop is CASRLLRSGANVLTF. CDR3 bases: TGTGCCAGTAGACTACTGCGCTCTGGGGCCAACGTCCTGACTTTC.

This chain's CDR3 is CASSRDSNTDTQYF. CDR3 nucleotides: TGTGCCAGCAGCCGGGACAGCAACACAGATACGCAGTATTTT. The chain recombines TRBV7-9 with TRBJ2-3; 7 positions agree with TRBD1. Germline V lookup: CDR1 SEHNR, CDR2 FQNEAQ (reference sequence). The ends lost 5 bases at V and 2 bases at J; junction bases unmatched: 4. This CDR3 region has 14 residues.